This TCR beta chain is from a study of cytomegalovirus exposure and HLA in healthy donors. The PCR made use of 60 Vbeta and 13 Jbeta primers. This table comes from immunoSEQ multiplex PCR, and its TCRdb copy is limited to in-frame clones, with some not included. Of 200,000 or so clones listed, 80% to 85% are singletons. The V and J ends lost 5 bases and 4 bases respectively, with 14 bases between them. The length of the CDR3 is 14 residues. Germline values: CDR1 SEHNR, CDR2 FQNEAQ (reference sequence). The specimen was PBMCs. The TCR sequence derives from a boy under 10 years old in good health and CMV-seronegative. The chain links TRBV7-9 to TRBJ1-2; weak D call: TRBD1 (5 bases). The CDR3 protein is CASSPDTGIYGYTF. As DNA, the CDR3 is TGTGCCAGCAGCCCCGATACAGGCATCTATGGCTACACCTTC.